This is a list of T cell receptor beta chains from one sample in a study of T-cell memory formation after mild COVID-19. TCRdb redid the calling of the 5' RACE reads with MiXCR, one entry per CDR3 protein. The sample shows roughly 450,000 distinct CDR3 sequences, approximately 18% of them seen only once. The sample consisted of PBMCs or a T cell subset sorted from them (not recorded which). The receptors were sampled from an adult woman who had mild COVID-19 (a few samples of this study predate the infection). Cell type and time point are not known. The CDR3 runs from the conserved cysteine through the conserved F or W. A D gene is named only where the DNA matches it firmly. Only some rows state a clone size, as once, few, many or a class for expanded clones.

j_call v_call d_call clone_size cdr3_nt cdr3_aa
TRBJ1-1 TRBV19 TRBD1 . TGTGCCAGTTACCCGGTGGACAGGGTGATGAACACTGAAGCTTTCTTT CASYPVDRVMNTEAFF
TRBJ2-7 TRBV27 TRBD2 . TGTGCCAGCAGTCCCGGACTAGCGGGAAGCCACGAGCAGTACTTC CASSPGLAGSHEQYF
TRBJ1-6 TRBV12-3/TRBV12-4 . few TGTGCCAGCAGTTTTGACACAAATTCACCCCTCCACTTT CASSFDTNSPLHF
TRBJ1-1 TRBV12-3/TRBV12-4 . few TGTGCCAGCAGTTTAGCAGGGACCACTGAAGCTTTCTTT CASSLAGTTEAFF
TRBJ1-5 TRBV10-3 . few TGTGCCATCAGTGGGCCGGGCTCGCCCCAGCATTTT CAISGPGSPQHF
TRBJ2-7 TRBV18 . . TGTGCCAGCTCACAACAGGGATTGGACGAGCAGTACTTC CASSQQGLDEQYF
TRBJ2-2 TRBV5-5 TRBD1 few TGTGCCAGCAGCTTGGGGACAGGGTTTGGGGAGCTGTTTTTT CASSLGTGFGELFF
TRBJ2-5 TRBV5-1 TRBD2 . TGCGCCAGCAGCTTGGCCGGGGGGGCGCACCAAGAGACCCAGTACTTC CASSLAGGAHQETQYF
TRBJ2-3 TRBV27 . . TGTGCCAGCAGTTTATCCCCGGGAAGGGTCACAGATACGCAGTATTTT CASSLSPGRVTDTQYF
TRBJ1-1 TRBV4-1 TRBD1 few TGCGCCAGCAGCCAACTACAGGGGGCAAGGGTGAACACTGAAGCTTTCTTT CASSQLQGARVNTEAFF
TRBJ2-7 TRBV27 TRBD1 few TGTGCCAGCAGTTTCCGGGACAGACCCTCCTACGAGCAGTACTTC CASSFRDRPSYEQYF
TRBJ2-5 TRBV18 TRBD1 . TGTGCCAGCTCACCACTGAAGGGACAGGGGAAAGAGACCCAGTACTTC CASSPLKGQGKETQYF
TRBJ2-1 TRBV4-2 TRBD2 many TGTGCCAGCAGTACAGGGTCTAGCGGGGTTCGAGAGCAGTTCTTC CASSTGSSGVREQFF
TRBJ2-2 TRBV9 TRBD2 many TGTGCCAGCAGCGTAGTAAGGACAGCTAGCGGGAGGGGTACCGGGGAGCTGTTTTTT CASSVVRTASGRGTGELFF
TRBJ1-1 TRBV7-9 . . TGTGCCAGCAGCTTAATTCCGCGCGGGAGTGAAGCTTTCTTT CASSLIPRGSEAFF
TRBJ1-2 TRBV7-9 . . TGTGCCAGCAGCTCATCCATGGAAGGACCTGGCTACACCTTC CASSSSMEGPGYTF
TRBJ2-3 TRBV6-2/TRBV6-3 TRBD2 few TGTGCCAGCAGTACAAGACTAGCGGGAGACACAGATACGCAGTATTTT CASSTRLAGDTDTQYF
TRBJ2-3 TRBV4-1 TRBD2 few TGCGCCAGCAGCCAAGGGGGGACTAGCGGGGGCACAGATACGCAGTATTTT CASSQGGTSGGTDTQYF
TRBJ1-4 TRBV4-1 . few TGCGCCAGCAGCCAAGTTGCGGGGGGCGATGAAAAACTGTTTTTT CASSQVAGGDEKLFF
TRBJ1-5 TRBV6-1 . . TGTGCCAGCAGTGATTCCAGGGCAATCCAGCCCCAGCATTTT CASSDSRAIQPQHF
TRBJ1-4 TRBV24-1 TRBD1 . TGTGCCACCAGTGATCCGGGACAGGGGACTGAAAAACTGTTTTTT CATSDPGQGTEKLFF
TRBJ2-2 TRBV6-5 . few TGTGCCAGCAGTGATGGGACGGCGAACACCGGGGAGCTGTTTTTT CASSDGTANTGELFF
TRBJ2-3 TRBV5-1 TRBD1 . TGCGCCAGCAGCGGCGGGACAGGGGGCATTTTAACAGATACGCAGTATTTT CASSGGTGGILTDTQYF
TRBJ1-4 TRBV6-1 TRBD1 . TGTGCCAGCAGTGGAGGGGGACAGGTATTCGAAAAACTGTTTTTT CASSGGGQVFEKLFF
TRBJ1-5 TRBV6-5 . . TGTGCCAGCAGTTACACCGACGGATATCAGCCCCAGCATTTT CASSYTDGYQPQHF
TRBJ2-5 TRBV12-3/TRBV12-4 . . TGTGCCAGCAGTTTAGCCACCTCAGAGACCCAGTACTTC CASSLATSETQYF
TRBJ1-5 TRBV24-1 . . TGTGCCACCAGACTCCTGGGGGGAAATCAGCCCCAGCATTTT CATRLLGGNQPQHF
TRBJ2-3 TRBV5-5 . few TGTGCCAGCAGCTTGAGACACAGGGACAGCACAGATACGCAGTATTTT CASSLRHRDSTDTQYF
TRBJ2-3 TRBV5-5 . . TGTGCCAGCAGCTTTGGGTACATCACAGATACGCAGTATTTT CASSFGYITDTQYF
TRBJ2-7 TRBV7-9 TRBD2 few TGTGCCAGCAGCAGTCCCGGGACTAGCGGCCCTCCAAGCTCCTACGAGCAGTACTTC CASSSPGTSGPPSSYEQYF
TRBJ2-3 TRBV12-3/TRBV12-4 . few TGTGCCAGCACCTTCGGGAGAACAGATACGCAGTATTTT CASTFGRTDTQYF
TRBJ2-7 TRBV5-6 TRBD1 few TGTGCCAGCAGCTGGGGGGACAGGGCGGAGAACGAGCAGTACTTC CASSWGDRAENEQYF
TRBJ2-3 TRBV7-9 TRBD1 few TGTGCCAGCAGCTTAGGACAGTTGAAATTCTCCGGGACAGGGAGCACAGATACGCAGTATTTT CASSLGQLKFSGTGSTDTQYF
TRBJ2-7 TRBV2 . . TGTGCCAGCAGTGTGCACTACGAGCAGTACTTC CASSVHYEQYF
TRBJ2-7 TRBV5-6 TRBD1 few TGTGCCAGCAGCTTGGGAGACAGGGGGGTCTACGAGCAGTACTTC CASSLGDRGVYEQYF
TRBJ2-5 TRBV18 TRBD1 few TGTGCCAGCTCACTTACCGGGACAGGAGAGACCCAGTACTTC CASSLTGTGETQYF
TRBJ2-7 TRBV9 TRBD1 . TGTGCCAGCAGCGCCGAGGACAGGGAGGATTACGAGCAGTACTTC CASSAEDREDYEQYF
TRBJ2-3 TRBV7-9 TRBD2 . TGTGCCAGCACCACAGTAGGGACTAGCGGGAGTCTTACGCAGTATTTT CASTTVGTSGSLTQYF
TRBJ2-1 TRBV25-1 TRBD2 few TGTGCCAGCAGTGAATCGCATCATCGGGTGGGACTAGCGGGAGTTAGGTTCTTC CASSESHHRVGLAGVRFF
TRBJ1-2 TRBV7-2 . once TGTGCCAGCAGCTCCTCACCTTTTCAGGATGGCTACACCTTC CASSSSPFQDGYTF
TRBJ2-1 TRBV20-1 . . TGCAGTGCTAGTCGTGGGTCCTACAATGAGCAGTTCTTC CSASRGSYNEQFF
TRBJ2-5 TRBV7-2 TRBD2 many TGTGCCAGCAGCTCCCGGGCTAGCGGGAGCTACGAGACCCAGTACTTC CASSSRASGSYETQYF
TRBJ1-6 TRBV20-1 . . TGCAGTGTTACCTCCGGGGATTCACCCCTCCACTTT CSVTSGDSPLHF
TRBJ1-1 TRBV14 . . TGTGCCAGCAGCCAAGGGAGGAGCACAGGGTTAGGAGCTTTCTTT CASSQGRSTGLGAFF
TRBJ1-6 TRBV12-3/TRBV12-4 . . TGTGCCAGCAGTTTTGCTCGAAATAATTCACCCCTCCACTTT CASSFARNNSPLHF
TRBJ2-5 TRBV3-1 TRBD2 . TGTGCCAGCAGCTATGGGACTAAGGAGACCCAGTACTTC CASSYGTKETQYF
TRBJ1-2 TRBV12-3/TRBV12-4 TRBD1 once TGTGCCAGCAGTACCACCCCCAGGGGGTCGGACTATGGCTACACCTTC CASSTTPRGSDYGYTF
TRBJ1-6 TRBV5-6 TRBD1 . TGTGCCAGCAGCTTGGGGGACAGGGGATCACCCCTCCACTTT CASSLGDRGSPLHF
TRBJ2-3 TRBV12-3/TRBV12-4 . few TGTGCCAGCCGACCGTCAGGGGCCCCAGATACGCAGTATTTT CASRPSGAPDTQYF
TRBJ2-7 TRBV9 . . TGTGCCAGCAGCGTAGCGACGGGGCTCTACGAGCAGTACTTC CASSVATGLYEQYF
TRBJ2-3 TRBV27 . . TGTGCCAGCAGCTTACTACAGGGTTCCACAGATACGCAGTATTTT CASSLLQGSTDTQYF
TRBJ2-5 TRBV9 . once TGTGCCAGCAGCGTAGCGGCAGGGAACCAAGAGACCCAGTACTTC CASSVAAGNQETQYF
TRBJ2-5 TRBV27 TRBD1 . TGTGCCAGCAGAGCGGGGACAGGGGTACGAGAGACCCAGTACTTC CASRAGTGVRETQYF
TRBJ2-7 TRBV5-6 . . TGTGCCAGCAGCTTGGTTGTCGACTACGAGCAGTACTTC CASSLVVDYEQYF
TRBJ1-1 TRBV7-3 TRBD1 few TGTGCCAGCAGCGCTCTGGGACAGGGATTTGGGAACACTGAAGCTTTCTTT CASSALGQGFGNTEAFF
TRBJ1-2 TRBV9 . few TGTGCCAGCAGCCCCGGGCTTTATGGCTACACCTTC CASSPGLYGYTF
TRBJ2-2 TRBV24-1 . . TGTGCCACCAGTGACCCAGGGTCCCAGAACACCGGGGAGCTGTTTTTT CATSDPGSQNTGELFF
TRBJ2-3 TRBV20-1 . . TGCAGTGCTAGAGACTACCAGACATCCACAGATACGCAGTATTTT CSARDYQTSTDTQYF
TRBJ2-3 TRBV7-6 . few TGTGCCAGCAGCCACGATTTCGGGGGTACAGATACGCAGTATTTT CASSHDFGGTDTQYF